These 24 T cell receptor beta chains share one sample of origin, sequenced in a study of T-cell reconstitution after alpha-beta-depleted transplantation in children. The library targeted TCRbeta and was prepared with unique molecular identifiers. Each CDR3 protein gets one entry after TCRdb re-called the PCR reads with MiXCR. The sample comprises 610,000 or so distinct CDR3 sequences, more than 20% of which are singletons, and less than 40% rests with the top ten. Sequencing was performed on PBMCs, taken before TCRalphabeta/CD19-depleted stem cell transplant. These receptors came from a boy in the first two years of life with Wiskott-Aldrich syndrome, due to receive a stem cell transplant.

This clonotype occurred a few times. The chain couples TRBV24-1 to TRBJ2-5; D remains ambiguous. Germline CDR1 is KGHDR and CDR2 is SFDVKD. V was trimmed by 10 bases and J by 1 base, leaving 9 bases between them. CDR3 length: 12 amino acids. DNA of the CDR3: TGTGCCACTTCAGTGGGCCAAGAGACCCAGTACTTC. As protein: CATSVGQETQYF.

This clonotype was detected a few times. J is TRBJ1-2 and V is TRBV3-1; D is ambiguous. There are 12 residues in the CDR3. V lost 0 bases and J 3 bases, leaving 2 bases between the germline ends. Germline-derived CDR1 and CDR2 are LGHDT and YNNKEL (reference sequence). CDR3 sequence reads: CASSQDDYGYTF. As DNA, the CDR3 is TGTGCCAGCAGCCAAGATGACTATGGCTACACCTTC.

The chain is built from TRBV27 and TRBJ1-6; 11 nucleotides align to TRBD1. With V trimmed by 8 bases and J by 10 bases, 7 bases remained unmatched. CDR1 and CDR2 from the germline V gene are MNHEY and SMNVEV (reference sequence). This CDR3 is 14 amino acids long. Here the CDR3 reads CASRPGTGGSPLHF. The DNA for the CDR3 is TGTGCCAGCCGCCCCGGGACAGGGGGGTCACCCCTCCACTTT.

The V and J genes are TRBV5-1 and TRBJ2-7; TRBD2 is a possible D gene (6 bases). The CDR3 is 13 amino acids. With 4 bases removed from V and 7 bases from J, the gap between germline ends came to 15 bases. CDR1 and CDR2 (germline): SGHRS, YFSETQ. This CDR3 reads CASSVRDAWEQYF. The CDR3 bases are TGCGCCAGCAGCGTGCGGGACGCTTGGGAGCAGTACTTC.

The chain links TRBV2 to TRBJ2-7, with 7 positions matching TRBD2. The CDR3 extends over 13 amino acids. Germline lookup yields CDR1 SNHLY and CDR2 FYNNEI. Trimming cost V 6 bases and J 3 bases; bases outside gene matches: 5. The chain's CDR3 is CASRLTSHYEQYF. The CDR3 DNA reads as TGTGCCAGCAGGTTGACTAGCCACTACGAGCAGTACTTC.

This clonotype was seen a handful of times. The chain couples TRBV5-1 to TRBJ2-7; the D call may be TRBD1 or TRBD2 (5 bases each). V was pared by 4 bases and J by 0 bases, with 14 bases between. This CDR3 is built from 15 residues. Germline CDR1 reads SGHRS; CDR2 reads YFSETQ. CDR3 nucleotide sequence: TGCGCCAGCAGCATCAGGGACCCCTCCTCCTACGAGCAGTACTTC. This encodes CASSIRDPSSYEQYF.

This clonotype was seen more than once but under ten times. V usage is TRBV5-1 and J usage is TRBJ2-1; a possible D gene is TRBD2 (6 bases). Germline V lookup: CDR1 SGHRS, CDR2 YFSETQ. The V end lost 3 bases, the J end lost 0 bases, and 13 bases lay between the germline ends. This CDR3 has 16 residues. CDR3 protein: CASSSGLLSSYNEQFF. The DNA of the CDR3 is TGCGCCAGCAGCTCTGGACTATTAAGCTCCTACAATGAGCAGTTCTTC.

The chain has TRBV20-1 and TRBJ2-2, with TRBD1 matching over 9 bases. The junction had 9 bases not matched to a gene; V was cut back by 5 bases and J by 5 bases. The CDR3 totals 15 residues. Germline CDR1 DFQATT, CDR2 SNEGSKA (reference sequence). The CDR3 nucleotides read TGCAGTGCTTTACCGGGACAGGGAGTAACCGGGGAGCTGTTTTTT. It yields the protein CSALPGQGVTGELFF.

This chain uses TRBV20-1 with TRBJ2-7; 9 positions agree with TRBD2. The length of the CDR3 is 16 residues. Germline V lookup: CDR1 DFQATT, CDR2 SNEGSKA (reference sequence). The CDR3 DNA is TGCAGCATTAGCGGGAGAGCAGGGAGGGGGTTTTTCGAGCAGTACTTC. As protein: CSISGRAGRGFFEQYF.

This clonotype has more than one count but fewer than ten. The chain links TRBV4-1 to TRBJ2-7; D may correspond to TRBD1 or TRBD2 (5 bases each). Germline CDR1 is MGHRA and CDR2 is YSYEKL. Trimming left V 4 bases short and J 2 bases short, with 21 bases between. The CDR3 runs 17 residues. CDR3 DNA: TGCGCCAGCAGCCGGGCTGAGGGTGGCAGGGACGCCTACGAGCAGTACTTC. It encodes CASSRAEGGRDAYEQYF.

This clonotype has a handful of counts. The chain joins TRBV7-6 to TRBJ1-1; D unclear. There are 14 residues in the CDR3. With 1 base removed from V and 7 bases from J, the gap between germline ends came to 13 bases. Germline CDR1 is SGHVS and CDR2 is FNYEAQ. Here the CDR3 reads CASSLEADLGEAFF. As DNA, the CDR3 is TGTGCCAGCAGCTTAGAGGCCGATCTGGGTGAAGCTTTCTTT.

J is TRBJ2-5 and V is TRBV5-5; 9 bases align to TRBD1. Germline values: CDR1 SGHKS, CDR2 YYEKEE (reference sequence). The CDR3 spans 16 residues. After removal of 1 base from V and 5 bases from J, the junction contained 9 bases not matched to a gene. This CDR3 is CASSLFRDRESETQYF. CDR3 DNA sequence: TGTGCCAGCAGCTTGTTCCGGGACAGGGAGTCGGAGACCCAGTACTTC.

J is TRBJ1-6 and V is TRBV5-5, with TRBD1 identical over 7 bases. Unmatched junction bases numbered 17, after V lost 5 bases and J lost 6 bases. Per the germline V gene, CDR1 is SGHKS and CDR2 is YYEKEE (reference sequence). This CDR3 region has 18 residues. The CDR3 loop reads CASRDATDSQGINSPLHF. As DNA, the CDR3 is TGTGCCAGCAGGGACGCTACCGATTCACAGGGGATTAATTCACCCCTCCACTTT.

This clonotype was observed a handful of times. This chain joins TRBV5-1 and TRBJ1-6, with no clear D. The germline V gene has CDR1 SGHRS and CDR2 YFSETQ. Trimming took 3 bases from V and 6 from J, leaving 10 bases between them. There are 14 residues in the CDR3. The CDR3 DNA follows: TGCGCCAGCAGCTCGTCGGATTCTAATTCACCCCTCCACTTT. Its protein is CASSSSDSNSPLHF.

The sample holds a few counts of this clonotype. The chain joins TRBV20-1 to TRBJ2-3; D might be TRBD2 (6 bases). Germline V CDR1 and CDR2: DFQATT, SNEGSKA (reference sequence). Trimming shortened V by 0 bases and J by 3 bases, and 13 bases separated the two germline ends. This CDR3 has 15 residues. This CDR3 reads CSAREPWAGTDTQYF. DNA of the CDR3: TGCAGTGCTAGAGAACCCTGGGCGGGGACAGATACGCAGTATTTT.

This clonotype was seen more than once but under ten times. The chain employs TRBV12-3 or TRBV12-4 and TRBJ1-5, with D maybe TRBD1 (5 bases). The CDR3 contains 15 residues. V was pared by 5 bases and J by 3 bases, with 14 bases between. CDR3 sequence reads: CASSTRVENNQPQHF. In DNA, the CDR3 is TGTGCCAGCAGTACCAGGGTAGAGAACAATCAGCCCCAGCATTTT.

This clonotype was recorded at least ten times. This rearrangement joins TRBV19 to TRBJ2-7, with 7 bases that match TRBD1. J lost 0 bases, V lost 7 bases, and 3 bases had no gene match. The CDR3 runs to 13 residues. Looked up from germline, CDR1 is LNHDA and CDR2 is SQIVND (reference sequence). CDR3 in amino acids: CASKGGGSYEQYF. The CDR3 region has the DNA TGTGCCAGTAAAGGGGGCGGCTCCTACGAGCAGTACTTC.

This clonotype was observed a few times. This rearrangement joins TRBV21-1 to TRBJ2-5; TRBD1, as called in the table, went unchecked against the DNA. TRBV21-1 is given as a pseudogene. This CDR3 spans 14 amino acids. CDR3 bases: TGTGCCAGCACCGGGACCCTAAGGGGAGAGACCCAGTACTTC. Amino acids: CASTGTLRGETQYF.

This clonotype has just a few counts. The J gene is TRBJ1-5, the V gene TRBV5-1, with no clear D. With 3 bases removed from V and 0 bases from J, the gap between germline ends came to 13 bases. Looked up from germline, CDR1 is SGHRS and CDR2 is YFSETQ. The CDR3 length is 16 residues. CDR3 nucleotides: TGCGCCAGCAGCTGGGAACGATTTTATAGCAATCAGCCCCAGCATTTT. Translation: CASSWERFYSNQPQHF.

The chain joins TRBV15 to TRBJ2-2; weak D call: TRBD2 (6 bases). Germline V gene lookup returns CDR1 LNHNV and CDR2 YYDKDF (reference sequence). The CDR3 consists of 15 residues. The V and J ends lost 0 bases and 6 bases respectively, with 11 bases between them. The DNA for the CDR3 is TGTGCCACCAGCAGAGATTTGGTAGCGGCCGGGGAGCTGTTTTTT. Translated: CATSRDLVAAGELFF.

The sample holds a few counts of this clonotype. The V call is TRBV11-2, the J call TRBJ2-1; D unresolved. The V gene lost 3 bases and the J gene lost 5 bases, with 23 bases spanning the gap. This CDR3 comprises 18 residues. Germline V CDR1 and CDR2: SGHAT, FQNNGV. DNA of the CDR3: TGTGCCAGCAGCTTTTACCGGACCCCTGAGACCCTTAACAATGAGCAGTTCTTC. Amino acids: CASSFYRTPETLNNEQFF.

CDR3 nucleotides: TGTGCCACCAGCAGCGGCCCTGGAGGTGAGCAGTTCTTC. Encoded protein: CATSSGPGGEQFF. The V gene is TRBV15, the J gene TRBJ2-1; maybe TRBD2 (5 bases). The germline V and J ends were trimmed by 3 bases and 9 bases, with 12 bases remaining between them. The germline V gene has CDR1 LNHNV and CDR2 YYDKDF (reference sequence). CDR3 length: 13 amino acids.

In its sample, this clonotype was seen a few times. The chain couples TRBV7-3 to TRBJ2-1, with TRBD1 identical over 12 bases. V shed 5 bases and J 2 bases; nucleotides not matched to a gene: 7. Germline CDR1 is SGHTA and CDR2 is FQGTGA. The CDR3 has 17 residues. In nucleotides, the CDR3 is TGTGCCAGCAGCCCCGGGACAGGGGGCAATACCTACAATGAGCAGTTCTTC. It encodes CASSPGTGGNTYNEQFF.

This clonotype was observed a single time. The chain is built from TRBV5-6 and TRBJ2-1, with D perhaps given as TRBD1 or TRBD2 (5 bases each). Trimming removed 2 bases from V and 8 bases from J, with 20 bases in between. The CDR3 sequence is 16 residues long. Germline V CDR1 and CDR2: SGHDT, YYEEEE. The DNA of the CDR3 is TGTGCCAGCAGCTTAGGGGCCCTAGCTCGAATCCATGAGCAGTTCTTC. This sequence encodes CASSLGALARIHEQFF.